The 26 T cell receptor beta chains below come from one sample, sequenced in a study of shared T cell receptors in the human thymus. Sequencing used immunoSEQ multiplex PCR; TCRdb keeps in-frame clones, though not all of them. Of hundreds of thousands of clones in the sample, 70% to 90% are singletons; the top ten hold roughly 0.01%. This sample also belongs to another study, concerning human thymus T cells.

Sequenced sample: thymocytes. These receptors originate from a girl less than two years old with a congenital heart defect.

This clone showed up just a few times. This chain uses TRBV6-5 with TRBJ1-5; the match to TRBD1 covers 9 bases. The CDR3 spans 14 residues. V shed 4 bases, J shed 2 bases, and the junction held 0 bases outside the gene matches. CDR1 MNHEY and CDR2 SVGAGI come from the germline V gene. In DNA form, the CDR3 reads TGTGCCAGCAGTTGGACAGGGGGCAATCAGCCCCAGCATTTT. This encodes CASSWTGGNQPQHF.

The rearrangement uses TRBV4-3 and TRBJ2-3; 9 nucleotides line up with TRBD2. The CDR3 extends over 16 amino acids. Germline CDR1 and CDR2: LGHNA and YSLEER. The junction had 6 bases not matched to a gene; V was cut back by 3 bases and J by 2 bases. The CDR3 sequence: CASSHQLAGLTDTQYF. The CDR3 region has the DNA TGCGCCAGCAGCCACCAACTAGCGGGCCTCACAGATACGCAGTATTTT.

This clone was seen once. V and J are TRBV7-2 and TRBJ1-2; 10 nucleotides align to TRBD1. The V gene end was trimmed by 3 bases and the J gene end by 6 bases; junction bases not matched to a gene: 16. This CDR3 contains 18 residues. The V gene's germline CDR1 is SGHTA and CDR2 FQGNSA. The CDR3: CASSFIPGQGNTKNGYTF. The CDR3 region has the DNA TGTGCCAGCAGCTTCATACCGGGACAGGGGAACACCAAAAATGGCTACACCTTC.

This clone has only one observation. The genes are TRBV2 and TRBJ1-1; 9 bases line up with TRBD1. Germline V gene lookup returns CDR1 SNHLY and CDR2 FYNNEI. This CDR3 contains 14 residues. V lost 7 bases and J lost 4; bases outside the gene matches: 7. This CDR3 is CASNHPGQGTEAFF. CDR3 nucleotides: TGTGCCAGCAACCACCCGGGACAGGGCACTGAAGCTTTCTTT.

V and J are TRBV19 and TRBJ2-2; D is perhaps TRBD2 (5 bases). V was trimmed by 3 bases and J by 5 bases, leaving 10 bases between them. This CDR3 has 14 amino acids. Germline V gene lookup returns CDR1 LNHDA and CDR2 SQIVND (reference sequence). The CDR3 DNA reads as TGTGCCAGTAGTATCGAGGGAGATACCGGGGAGCTGTTTTTT. Translating it yields CASSIEGDTGELFF. The complete variable domain, with remaining parts taken from reference TRBV19 and TRBJ2-2, reads DGGITQSPKYLFRKEGQNVTLSCEQNLNHDAMYWYRQDPGQGLRLIYYSQIVNDFQKGDIAEGYSVSREKKESFPLTVTSAQKNPTAFYLCASSIEGDTGELFFGEGSRLTVL.

This clone was recorded once. The V and J genes are TRBV19 and TRBJ1-3, with 7 bases fitting TRBD1. The CDR3 consists of 13 residues. The germline V gene encodes CDR1 LNHDA and CDR2 SQIVND (reference sequence). J gave up 4 bases and V 8 bases, and 5 bases lay outside the gene matches. The CDR3 loop reads CASDDREGNTIYF. CDR3 DNA sequence: TGTGCCAGTGACGACAGGGAAGGAAACACCATATATTTT.

The chain employs TRBV5-1 and TRBJ1-5; no definite D call. The germline V gene encodes CDR1 SGHRS and CDR2 YFSETQ. The CDR3 is made up of 14 amino acids. Trimming left V 3 bases short and J 4 bases short, with 11 bases between. CDR3 DNA: TGCGCCAGCAGCTCCGACGGAGTTAATCAGCCCCAGCATTTT. It yields the protein CASSSDGVNQPQHF.

The chain has TRBV28 and TRBJ1-1, with 9 bases identical to TRBD1. Germline loops: CDR1 MDHEN, CDR2 SYDVKM. The CDR3 is 17 amino acids. V lost 6 bases and J lost 1; bases outside the gene matches: 12. CDR3 region: CASSFGPGQGPNTEAFF. In nucleotides, the CDR3 is TGTGCCAGCAGCTTTGGGCCGGGACAGGGCCCGAACACTGAAGCTTTCTTT.

The chain recombines TRBV6-5 with TRBJ2-5; no firm D call. The DNA end is more similar to TRBJ2-7, so the J call may be wrong. Germline-derived CDR1 and CDR2 are MNHEY and SVGAGI. This CDR3 has 10 amino acids. The CDR3 DNA follows: TGTGCCAGCGAGAAATACGAGCAGTACTTC. As protein: CASEKYEQYF.

V and J are TRBV4-2 and TRBJ2-7, with D possibly matching TRBD1 (5 bases). Deletions cut 3 bases from V and 1 base from J, with 16 bases between. The V gene's germline CDR1 is LGHNA and CDR2 YNFKEQ. The CDR3 covers 16 residues. Here the CDR3 reads CASSHEDSARSYEQYF. The DNA of the CDR3 is TGTGCCAGCAGCCATGAAGACAGCGCCCGTTCCTACGAGCAGTACTTC.

The chain employs TRBV30 and TRBJ1-1, with D unresolved. CDR1 is GTSNPN, CDR2 SVGIG, per germline (reference sequence). The ends were cut back, 4 bases at V and 4 bases at J, with 16 bases in the middle. This CDR3 comprises 14 residues. This CDR3 reads CAWTTLGGGTEAFF. In DNA, the CDR3 is TGTGCCTGGACTACATTAGGAGGAGGCACTGAAGCTTTCTTT.

The J gene is TRBJ2-7, the V gene TRBV11-2, with 8 bases lining up with TRBD1. The V gene's germline CDR1 is SGHAT and CDR2 FQNNGV. Trimming removed 4 bases from V and 3 bases from J; junction bases left unmatched: 8. The CDR3 is made up of 15 amino acids. CDR3 coding DNA: TGTGCCAGCAGCTCCGCGGACAGGGACCTCTACGAGCAGTACTTC. Amino acids: CASSSADRDLYEQYF.

The DNA for the CDR3 is TGTGCCTGGAGGCACAGGGAGGGCTCACCCCTCCACTTT. It is translated as CAWRHREGSPLHF. This rearrangement joins TRBV30 to TRBJ1-6; TRBD1 is a possible D gene (6 bases). V dropped 3 bases and J dropped 10 bases, with 13 bases sitting between them. This CDR3 has 13 amino acids. Germline V gene lookup returns CDR1 GTSNPN and CDR2 SVGIG (reference sequence).

The chain couples TRBV10-2 to TRBJ2-4; weak D call: TRBD1 (5 bases). CDR3 length: 14 residues. The germline gives CDR1 WSHSY, CDR2 SAAADI. Trimming cost V 7 bases and J 2 bases, with 12 bases left between them. CDR3 protein: CASKGAGPKNIQYF. CDR3 in DNA: TGCGCCAGCAAAGGGGCAGGGCCCAAAAACATTCAGTACTTC.

V and J are TRBV27 and TRBJ2-5, with 8 bases fitting TRBD1. Losses at the gene ends were 0 bases for V and 4 bases for J; bases not matched to a gene: 1. There are 14 residues in the CDR3. Germline CDR1 MNHEY, CDR2 SMNVEV (reference sequence). The CDR3 protein is CASSLSDRVETQYF. The DNA of the CDR3 is TGTGCCAGCAGTTTATCGGACAGGGTAGAGACCCAGTACTTC.

About this clone: Germline is not matched at one junction end, which may reflect a read error. This chain uses TRBV10-2 with TRBJ2-7; 9 nucleotides agree with TRBD1. CDR3 length: 16 residues. The germline CDR1 and CDR2 sequences are WSHSY and SAAADI. This CDR3 reads CASREFPNRGPYEQYF. The CDR3 DNA is TGCGCCAGCAGAGAGTTCCCGAACAGGGGGCCCTACGAGCAGTACTTC.

The rearrangement uses TRBV27 and TRBJ2-2; TRBD1 might be the D (6 bases). There are 15 residues in the CDR3. The germline V gene has CDR1 MNHEY and CDR2 SMNVEV (reference sequence). Trimming removed 2 bases at V and 3 bases at J, with 10 bases between. The CDR3 region has the DNA TGTGCCAGCAGTTTACGCAGGGGAGACACCGGGGAGCTGTTTTTT. The encoded protein is CASSLRRGDTGELFF.

The V gene is TRBV30, the J gene TRBJ2-2; D may be TRBD1 (6 bases). This CDR3 contains 14 residues. Deletions cut 7 bases from V and 3 bases from J, with 15 bases between. Germline V gives CDR1 GTSNPN, CDR2 SVGIG (reference sequence). CDR3 in amino acids: CALTGQWDTGELFF. For the CDR3, the DNA is TGTGCCTTGACGGGACAATGGGACACCGGGGAGCTGTTTTTT.

V and J are TRBV5-6 and TRBJ1-1; D unresolved. The CDR3 loop spans 13 amino acids. CDR1 and CDR2 from the germline V gene are SGHDT and YYEEEE. Trimming stripped 2 bases from V and 10 bases from J, with 15 bases between. The CDR3 region is CASSLSYYRGAFF. DNA of the CDR3: TGTGCCAGCAGCTTAAGTTACTATCGTGGAGCTTTCTTT.

The chain carries TRBV7-6 and TRBJ2-7, with a weak D call TRBD2 (6 bases). Germline V gene data show CDR1 as SGHVS and CDR2 as FNYEAQ. The CDR3 consists of 13 residues. V was clipped by 5 bases and J by 9 bases, with 17 bases between them. The CDR3 sequence: CASSRPGLGGQYF. In DNA form, the CDR3 reads TGTGCCAGCAGCCGCCCCGGATTGGGGGGGCAGTACTTC.

In its sample, this clone was seen a few times. The chain uses TRBV5-4 and TRBJ2-5, with TRBD2 matching 7 bases. The CDR3 runs to 15 residues. Trimming cost V 0 bases and J 1 base; bases outside gene matches: 3. Germline-derived CDR1 and CDR2 are SGHNT and YYREEE (reference sequence). The CDR3 loop is CASSLGGGGQETQYF. The CDR3 DNA sequence: TGTGCCAGCAGCTTGGGGGGCGGGGGCCAAGAGACCCAGTACTTC. The full variable domain, with the rest looked up from reference TRBV5-4 and TRBJ2-5, is ETGVTQSPTHLIKTRGQQVTLRCSSQSGHNTVSWYQQALGQGPQFIFQYYREEENGRGNFPPRFSGLQFPNYSSELNVNALELDDSALYLCASSLGGGGQETQYFGPGTRLLVL.

The rearrangement links TRBV6-5 to TRBJ1-3; the D is unclear. Germline assignment: CDR1 MNHEY and CDR2 SVGAGI. CDR3 length: 13 residues. Trimming took off 7 bases at V and 2 bases at J, with 9 bases between the two ends. The CDR3 DNA sequence: TGTGCCAGCACGCCGGGTACTGGAAACACCATATATTTT. This gives the protein CASTPGTGNTIYF.

The chain joins TRBV2 to TRBJ2-6; 12 nucleotides align to TRBD1. The germline V gene encodes CDR1 SNHLY and CDR2 FYNNEI. The CDR3 runs to 16 residues. The V and J ends lost 6 bases and 2 bases, in that order; junction bases with no gene match: 2. CDR3 sequence (DNA): TGTGCCAGCAGGGGACAGGGGGCGACTGGGGCCAACGTCCTGACTTTC. As protein: CASRGQGATGANVLTF.

The chain links TRBV28 to TRBJ2-3, with TRBD2 matching 7 bases. The CDR3 runs 17 residues. CDR1 and CDR2 (germline): MDHEN, SYDVKM. V gave up 7 bases and J gave up 0 bases; unmatched junction bases: 13. The CDR3 coding sequence is TGTGCCAGCACCCGGGGGGAGACAGCCTCTAGCACAGATACGCAGTATTTT. Translating gives CASTRGETASSTDTQYF. The whole variable domain, filled in from reference TRBV28 and TRBJ2-3, reads DVKVTQSSRYLVKRTGEKVFLECVQDMDHENMFWYRQDPGLGLRLIYFSYDVKMKEKGDIPEGYSVSREKKERFSLILESASTNQTSMYLCASTRGETASSTDTQYFGPGTRLTVL.

The chain uses TRBV19 and TRBJ1-5; 7 nucleotides match TRBD1. Trimming took 6 bases from V and 6 from J; bases not matched to a gene: 11. Germline CDR1 reads LNHDA; CDR2 reads SQIVND (reference sequence). CDR3 length: 15 amino acids. The CDR3 sequence: CASSSRGQGGQPQHF. In nucleotides, the CDR3 is TGTGCCAGTAGCAGTCGCGGGCAGGGGGGTCAGCCCCAGCATTTT.

V and J are TRBV6-6 and TRBJ2-7, with 11 nucleotides matching TRBD1. The germline CDR1 and CDR2 sequences are MNHNY and SVGAGI (reference sequence). This CDR3 has 14 amino acids. V lost 7 bases to trimming and J lost 3 bases; unmatched junction nucleotides: 5. DNA for the CDR3: TGTGCCAGCATCCCGGGACAGGGGGACTACGAGCAGTACTTC. As protein: CASIPGQGDYEQYF.